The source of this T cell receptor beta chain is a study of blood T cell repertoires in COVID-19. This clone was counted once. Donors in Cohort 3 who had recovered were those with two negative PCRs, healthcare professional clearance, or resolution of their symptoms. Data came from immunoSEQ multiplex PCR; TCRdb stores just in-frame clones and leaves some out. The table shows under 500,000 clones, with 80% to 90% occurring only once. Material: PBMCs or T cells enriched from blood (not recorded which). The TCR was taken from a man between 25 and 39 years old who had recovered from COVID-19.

In DNA, the CDR3 is TGTGCCAGCAGCTTGCGTGCCAGCAGCTTGCGGGAGACCCAGTACTTC. As protein: CASSLRASSLRETQYF. This chain joins TRBV5-8 and TRBJ2-5; D remains unclear. Germline V gives CDR1 SGHTS, CDR2 YDEGEE. V was shortened by 1 base and J by 5 bases, with 18 bases between the two germline ends. The CDR3 covers 16 residues.